The clone carrying this TCR beta chain has only a few counts. Its antigen is unknown. These data are taken from a study of early T cells in non-severe SARS-CoV-2 infection. Study-wide context: Chains stayed unpaired after sequencing of bulk RNA from unsorted whole blood. Study-wide points: Clonotype matching in VDJdb favored anti-spike CD8 responses and did not capture private and CD4 specificities.

This CDR3 has 15 amino acids. Germline loops: CDR1 MNHEY, CDR2 SVGEGT. V lost 2 bases and J 0 bases, leaving 11 bases between the germline ends. The library protocol tagged individual cDNA molecules with unique molecular identifiers. In TCRdb, the 5' RACE reads were re-called with MiXCR into one record per CDR3 protein. The sample gives approximately 35,000 distinct CDR3 sequences, around 4% of which show up once; roughly 5.5% is in the top ten. Sequencing was carried out using whole blood. This chain connects TRBV6-2 or TRBV6-3 to TRBJ2-7; D is uncertain. The TCR comes from an adult who was a healthcare worker with PCR-confirmed SARS-CoV-2 infection or an uninfected control (not recorded which). DNA of the CDR3: TGTGCCAGCAGTTACGAGGCAGGACCCTCCTACGAGCAGTACTTC. This encodes CASSYEAGPSYEQYF.